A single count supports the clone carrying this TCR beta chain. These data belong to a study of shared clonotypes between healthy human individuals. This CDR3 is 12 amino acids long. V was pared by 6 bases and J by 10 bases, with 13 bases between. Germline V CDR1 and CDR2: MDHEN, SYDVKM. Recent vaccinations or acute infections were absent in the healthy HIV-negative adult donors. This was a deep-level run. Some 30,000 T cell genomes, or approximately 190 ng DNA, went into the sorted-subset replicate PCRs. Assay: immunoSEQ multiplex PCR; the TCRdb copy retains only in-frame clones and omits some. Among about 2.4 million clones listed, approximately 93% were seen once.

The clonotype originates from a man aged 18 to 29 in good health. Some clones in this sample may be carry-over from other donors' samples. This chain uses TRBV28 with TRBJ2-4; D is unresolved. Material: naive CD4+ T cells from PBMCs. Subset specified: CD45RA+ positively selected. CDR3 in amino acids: CASSSMSGIQYF. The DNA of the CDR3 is TGTGCCAGCAGCTCCATGTCCGGGATTCAGTACTTC.